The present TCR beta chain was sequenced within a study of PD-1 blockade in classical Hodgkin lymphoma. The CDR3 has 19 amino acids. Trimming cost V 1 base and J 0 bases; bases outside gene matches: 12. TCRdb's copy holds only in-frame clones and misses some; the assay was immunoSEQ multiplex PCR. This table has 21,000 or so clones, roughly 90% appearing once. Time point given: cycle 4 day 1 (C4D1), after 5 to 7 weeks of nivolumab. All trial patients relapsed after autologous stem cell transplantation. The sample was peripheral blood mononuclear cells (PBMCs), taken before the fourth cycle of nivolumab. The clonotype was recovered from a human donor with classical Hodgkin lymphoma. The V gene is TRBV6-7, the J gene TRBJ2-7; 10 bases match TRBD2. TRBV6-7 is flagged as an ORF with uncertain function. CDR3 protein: CASSYWRTSGLASSYEQYF. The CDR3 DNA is TGTGCCAGCAGTTACTGGAGGACTAGCGGACTTGCAAGCTCCTACGAGCAGTACTTC.